Detailed here is one T cell receptor (beta chain). The sample belongs to a study of blood T cell repertoires in COVID-19. The CDR3 extends over 16 amino acids. Data came from immunoSEQ multiplex PCR; TCRdb stores just in-frame clones and leaves some out. The data show 150,000 to 200,000 clones, with around 88% seen just once and roughly 3.7% held by the top ten. The origin of this receptor is a woman between 25 and 40 years old with acute or convalescent COVID-19. This chain links TRBV21-1 with TRBJ2-1; the table assigns TRBD2, which was not confirmed against the DNA. TRBV21-1 is tagged as a pseudogene. The sample taken for sequencing was peripheral blood. The CDR3 sequence: CASRTDVRECCNEQFF. The DNA of the CDR3 is TGTGCCAGCAGAACCGACGTTCGGGAGTGTTGCAATGAGCAGTTCTTC.